Listed below are T cell receptor beta chains from one sample, sequenced in a study of T cell changes during pregnancy in multiple sclerosis. Some clones are missing from TCRdb's copy, which holds only in-frame ones; the method was immunoSEQ multiplex PCR. This table holds fewer than 50,000 clones, 90% to 95% found once. The starting material was CD8+ T cells from peripheral blood mononuclear cells, obtained in the third trimester of pregnancy. These receptors were collected from a female donor with multiple sclerosis, enrolled in a pregnancy study. The CDR3 runs from the conserved cysteine through the conserved F or W. A D gene is named only where the DNA matches it firmly.

d_call	v_call	j_call	cdr3_length	cdr3_aa	cdr3_nt
.	TRBV4-1	TRBJ2-1	13	CASSQAYRDEQFF	TGCGCCAGCAGCCAAGCTTATAGAGATGAGCAGTTCTTC
TRBD1	TRBV7-6	TRBJ2-7	15	CASSLGGTVSYEQYF	TGTGCCAGCAGCTTAGGAGGGACAGTTTCCTACGAGCAGTACTTC
TRBD2	TRBV9	TRBJ2-7	15	CASSVGVAGGYEQYF	TGTGCCAGCAGCGTAGGAGTAGCGGGAGGCTACGAGCAGTACTTC
TRBD1	TRBV29-1	TRBJ2-7	16	CSVEAIGQGGEYEQYF	TGCAGCGTTGAAGCGATCGGACAGGGGGGGGAGTACGAGCAGTACTTC
TRBD1	TRBV6-6	TRBJ1-2	14	CASSSTGDIYGYTF	TGTGCCAGCAGTTCGACAGGGGACATCTATGGCTACACCTTC
.	TRBV7-9	TRBJ1-1	14	CASSPWTRDTEAFF	TGTGCCAGCAGCCCTTGGACAAGGGACACTGAAGCTTTCTTT
.	TRBV19	TRBJ2-7	14	CASHGDWNLYEQYF	TGTGCCAGCCACGGAGACTGGAACCTCTACGAGCAGTACTTC
.	TRBV2	TRBJ1-4	14	CASSDGAGAEKLFF	TGTGCCAGCAGTGATGGAGCAGGGGCTGAAAAACTGTTTTTT
TRBD2	TRBV11-2	TRBJ2-1	17	CASSLVVAGVSYNEQFF	TGTGCCAGCAGCTTAGTTGTAGCGGGAGTCTCCTACAATGAGCAGTTCTTC
.	TRBV19	TRBJ2-7	15	CASSFVASATYEQYF	TGTGCCAGTAGTTTCGTAGCCTCAGCCACCTACGAGCAGTACTTC
.	TRBV27	TRBJ2-7	14	CASSSGYLTYEQYF	TGTGCCAGCAGTTCGGGTTACTTGACCTACGAGCAGTACTTC
.	TRBV7-2	TRBJ2-2	13	CASSPSGAGELFF	TGTGCCAGCAGCCCAAGCGGTGCCGGGGAGCTGTTTTTT
TRBD1	TRBV7-9	TRBJ2-7	16	CASSFGTLAGGNEQYF	TGTGCCAGCAGCTTCGGGACCCTCGCAGGGGGCAACGAGCAGTACTTC
.	TRBV7-8	TRBJ1-2	17	CASSLERDSLLLNGYTF	TGTGCCAGCAGCTTAGAGCGAGACAGCTTACTACTGAATGGCTACACCTTC
.	TRBV4-1	TRBJ2-3	16	CASSQDPEGLSDTQYF	TGCGCCAGCAGCCAAGACCCGGAGGGCCTGTCGGATACGCAGTATTTT
TRBD1	TRBV28	TRBJ2-1	15	CASTSGQFIRDEQFF	TGTGCCAGCACCTCGGGACAGTTCATTAGGGATGAGCAGTTCTTC
TRBD2	TRBV9	TRBJ2-1	17	CASSVEGSGVSYNEQFF	TGTGCCAGCAGCGTAGAGGGTAGCGGGGTTTCCTACAATGAGCAGTTCTTC
TRBD2	TRBV9	TRBJ2-7	15	CASSVGGRVEDEQYF	TGTGCCAGCAGCGTTGGCGGGAGGGTCGAGGACGAGCAGTACTTC
.	TRBV27	TRBJ2-7	12	CASSFGAGEQYF	TGTGCCAGCAGTTTTGGGGCTGGTGAGCAGTACTTC
.	TRBV6-5	TRBJ2-7	13	CASSEDSSYEQYF	TGTGCCAGCAGTGAGGACAGCTCCTACGAGCAGTACTTC